This TCR beta chain was recorded in a study of T cell repertoires in cytomegalovirus infection. Looking at the study overall: It was the public TCR beta signatures that indicated both CMV infection and matching HLA type. Study results and caveats: In two of eight donors, the top clonotype was HLA-C-restricted CMV-specific.

TCRdb re-called the reads with MiXCR, one entry per CDR3 protein. The sample has approximately 200,000 distinct CDR3 sequences; approximately 22% are singletons. Germline V gene data show CDR1 as SGHVS and CDR2 as FQNEAQ. The CDR3 loop spans 14 amino acids. V was clipped by 6 bases and J by 5 bases; unmatched bases: 10. This clonotype occurred a few times. Its antigen is still unknown. The receptor comes from a human donor in good health (CMV status not recorded). Some clones in this sample may be carry-over from other donors' samples. The sequenced sample was CD8+ T cells from PBMCs. This rearrangement joins TRBV7-8 to TRBJ2-7, with 7 nucleotides matching TRBD1. CDR3 region: CASSPGGAFDEQYF. The DNA of the CDR3 is TGTGCCAGCAGTCCAGGGGGAGCATTTGACGAGCAGTACTTC. Drawing the rest from reference TRBV7-8 and TRBJ2-7, the complete variable domain is GAGVSQSPRYKVAKRGQDVALRCDPISGHVSLFWYQQALGQGPEFLTYFQNEAQLDKSGLPSDRFFAERPEGSVSTLKIQRTQQEDSAVYLCASSPGGAFDEQYFGPGTRLTVT.